Presented here are 8 T cell receptor beta chains from one specimen sequenced in a study of blood T cell repertoires in COVID-19. Measured with immunoSEQ multiplex PCR; TCRdb has only the in-frame clones, and not every one. The sample has 200,000 to 250,000 clones; 86% are singletons. What was sequenced was peripheral blood. These receptors were taken from a woman aged 45-65 years with COVID-19, enrolled during active disease.

The chain has TRBV5-4 and TRBJ2-5; 8 bases agree with TRBD2. The V and J ends lost 2 bases and 5 bases, in that order; junction bases with no gene match: 5. Germline V gene sequence: CDR1 SGHNT, CDR2 YYREEE (reference sequence). The CDR3 loop spans 14 amino acids. The CDR3 DNA is TGTGCCAGCAGCTTTCAGCGGGGGCCGGAGACCCAGTACTTC. Amino acid sequence: CASSFQRGPETQYF. Supplemented by reference TRBV5-4 and TRBJ2-5, the full variable domain reads ETGVTQSPTHLIKTRGQQVTLRCSSQSGHNTVSWYQQALGQGPQFIFQYYREEENGRGNFPPRFSGLQFPNYSSELNVNALELDDSALYLCASSFQRGPETQYFGPGTRLLVL.

As DNA, the CDR3 is TGTGCCAGCTCCCCGAGCGGGGGGGCGGTAGATACGCAGTATTTT. It yields the protein CASSPSGGAVDTQYF. The chain joins TRBV18 to TRBJ2-3; 10 bases match TRBD2. This CDR3 has 15 amino acids. Germline V gene data show CDR1 as KGHSH and CDR2 as LQKENI. The junction had 8 bases not matched to a gene; V was cut back by 6 bases and J by 5 bases.

This clone was recorded a few times. The chain recombines TRBV5-6 with TRBJ2-3; D gene ambiguous. The ends were cut back, 4 bases at V and 0 bases at J, with 9 bases in the middle. Germline V gene data show CDR1 as SGHDT and CDR2 as YYEEEE. CDR3 size: 14 residues. The CDR3 DNA reads as TGTGCCAGCAGCCCCCTCCCGAGCACAGATACGCAGTATTTT. This encodes CASSPLPSTDTQYF.

This rearrangement joins TRBV2 to TRBJ2-1, with D possibly TRBD1 on 6 matching bases. Trimming stripped 7 bases from V and 1 base from J, with 14 bases between. The CDR3 has 15 residues. The germline V gene has CDR1 SNHLY and CDR2 FYNNEI. The DNA of the CDR3 is TGTGCCAGCAAACTCCTACAGGGTTCCTACAATGAGCAGTTCTTC. Translating gives CASKLLQGSYNEQFF.

The chain carries TRBV9 and TRBJ1-1, with D unclear. The CDR3 has 13 amino acids. The V end was cut by 4 bases, the J end by 2 bases, with 9 bases between. Germline V CDR1 and CDR2: SGDLS, YYNGEE. The CDR3 region has the DNA TGTGCCAGCAGCCCGCAGTTCAACACTGAAGCTTTCTTT. It is translated as CASSPQFNTEAFF.

This clone came up once. The V and J genes are TRBV7-2 and TRBJ1-3; D gene uncertain. With 5 bases removed from V and 0 bases from J, the gap between germline ends came to 8 bases. Germline CDR1 is SGHTA and CDR2 is FQGNSA. The CDR3 is 14 amino acids. CDR3 in DNA: TGTGCCAGCAGCGTCCCCGGCTCTGGAAACACCATATATTTT. Amino acid sequence: CASSVPGSGNTIYF.

The gene calls are TRBV19 and TRBJ2-4; D may be TRBD1 (5 bases). Germline CDR1 is LNHDA and CDR2 is SQIVND (reference sequence). This CDR3 spans 18 amino acids. V was pared by 3 bases and J by 1 base, with 19 bases between. The CDR3 sequence is CASSMGLKWGTAKNIQYF. The CDR3 DNA reads as TGTGCCAGTAGTATGGGGCTAAAGTGGGGTACGGCCAAAAACATTCAGTACTTC.

The chain is built from TRBV21-1 and TRBJ2-3; whether TRBD1, the table's D call, matches the DNA was not checked. TRBV21-1 is labeled a pseudogene. This CDR3 has 16 residues. The CDR3 is CASSNRQIQGADTQYF. For the CDR3, the DNA is TGTGCCAGCAGCAACCGACAAATACAGGGGGCAGATACGCAGTATTTT.